Detailed here is one TCR beta chain. Its antigen is as yet unknown. The sample is drawn from a study of shared clonotypes between healthy human individuals. Naivety among CD8 cells was defined by CD45RO negativity and positive CCR7 selection, thereby excluding terminally differentiated effector memory CD45RA+ cells. Study conclusions and caveats: Lower generation probabilities were found for non-shared clonotypes than for those shared by all four donors.

Execution of the assay was at deep level. Here immunoSEQ multiplex PCR was the method, and the copy in TCRdb shows in-frame clones only, minus some. This sample yields about 2.1 million clones, of which just over 90% are seen a single time; about 1.5% belongs to the top ten. In germline, CDR1 is SGHVS, CDR2 FQNEAQ. The CDR3 runs to 14 residues. V lost 3 bases, J lost 6 bases, and 15 bases lay in between. The chain links TRBV7-8 to TRBJ2-7, with D uncertain. The source material was naive CD8+ T cells from PBMCs. The TCR originated in a man aged 18 to 29 in good health. Some clones in this sample may be carry-over from other donors' samples. The CDR3 sequence is CASSFGLIGGEQYF. The CDR3 bases are TGTGCCAGCAGCTTTGGTCTTATTGGCGGCGAGCAGTACTTC.